The sequence of this TCR beta chain was determined in a study of cytomegalovirus exposure and HLA in healthy donors. On the study more broadly: Counted in an early data release were roughly 81 million unique TCRs from HLA-typed donors. Study results and limitations: Researchers counted around 150 TCR beta chains as cytomegalovirus-associated. Within the data, a cluster of highly shared sequence variants was likely a sequencing artifact.

Everyone who donated was a healthy bone marrow donor. V was shortened by 6 bases and J by 1 base, with 13 bases between the two germline ends. There are 14 residues in the CDR3. CDR1 and CDR2 (germline): SGHVS, FQNEAQ. With respect to this clone: Antigen: not known.

The PCR was carried out with 60 Vbeta primers and 13 Jbeta primers. Repertoires were generated with immunoSEQ multiplex PCR, while TCRdb's copy carries only in-frame clones and drops some. The sample records some 79,000 clones, roughly 63% being singletons. The source of this sequence is a woman aged 40 to 50 in good health and CMV-seropositive. This rearrangement joins TRBV7-8 to TRBJ2-7, with D unresolved. Sequencing was performed on PBMCs. CDR3 nucleotides: TGTGCCAGCAGAAATGACTTCCTTTCCTACGAGCAGTACTTC. As protein: CASRNDFLSYEQYF.